One and the same sample provided the 14 T cell receptor beta chains below, sequenced in a study of control samples from healthy donors and cancer patients. Sequencing was performed with immunoSEQ multiplex PCR; in TCRdb, only in-frame clones are kept and a portion is missing. This table has over 75,000 clones, roughly four fifths appearing once. Material: blood. These receptors came from a man aged 55-75 years in good health.

The chain is built from TRBV3-1 (or the pseudogene TRBV3-2) and TRBJ2-1; D unclear. The CDR3 has 13 amino acids. Germline V gene sequence: CDR1 LGHDT, CDR2 YNNKEL (reference sequence). V lost 0 bases and J lost 6, with 6 bases in between. The CDR3 sequence is CASSQEGANEQFF. DNA for the CDR3: TGTGCCAGCAGCCAAGAGGGTGCCAATGAGCAGTTCTTC.

V gene TRBV7-9 combines with J gene TRBJ1-2; a possible D gene is TRBD1 (5 bases). The CDR3 is made up of 17 amino acids. The V end was cut by 4 bases, the J end by 7 bases, with 25 bases between. Germline V gene data show CDR1 as SEHNR and CDR2 as FQNEAQ (reference sequence). CDR3 protein: CASSSLLGAPGGGGYTF. CDR3 in DNA: TGTGCCAGCAGCTCGCTATTAGGGGCCCCGGGGGGAGGTGGCTACACCTTC. Complete variable domain (other parts from reference TRBV7-9 and TRBJ1-2): DTGVSQNPRHKITKRGQNVTFRCDPISEHNRLYWYRQTLGQGPEFLTYFQNEAQLEKSRLLSDRFSAERPKGSFSTLEIQRTEQGDSAMYLCASSSLLGAPGGGGYTFGSGTRLTVV.

The rearrangement joins TRBV15 to TRBJ2-7; unclear D gene. V dropped 0 bases and J dropped 0 bases, with 6 bases sitting between them. Germline-derived CDR1 and CDR2 are LNHNV and YYDKDF (reference sequence). CDR3 length: 14 residues. CDR3 in DNA: TGTGCCACCAGCAGAGATCGACTCTCCTACGAGCAGTACTTC. Protein sequence: CATSRDRLSYEQYF.

The rearrangement joins TRBV12-5 to TRBJ1-4, with D possibly matching TRBD1 (5 bases). Trimming shortened V by 5 bases and J by 5 bases, and 12 bases separated the two germline ends. The length of the CDR3 is 14 residues. Germline V CDR1 and CDR2: LGHNT, FRNRAP. This CDR3 reads CASGPGTPNEKLFF. DNA of the CDR3: TGTGCTAGTGGTCCCGGGACCCCGAATGAAAAACTGTTTTTT.

V gene TRBV12-5 combines with J gene TRBJ2-7; D remains unclear. This CDR3 region has 12 residues. Germline lookup yields CDR1 LGHNT and CDR2 FRNRAP. Between the trimmed V and J ends, which lost 1 base and 3 bases, there was a span of 4 bases. For the CDR3, the DNA is TGTGCTAGTGGTTTGGAATACTACGAGCAGTACTTC. Translating it yields CASGLEYYEQYF.

The J gene is TRBJ2-1, the V gene TRBV30, with D perhaps matching TRBD1 or TRBD2 (5 bases each). V was trimmed by 0 bases and J by 7 bases, leaving 16 bases between them. The CDR3 is 15 amino acids. Germline-derived CDR1 and CDR2 are GTSNPN and SVGIG (reference sequence). The CDR3 DNA is TGTGCCTGGAGTGTCATCCGGGGCCGCGCGAATGAGCAGTTCTTC. This encodes CAWSVIRGRANEQFF.

This chain links TRBV30 with TRBJ2-5; D might be TRBD1 (7 bases). Germline CDR1 and CDR2: GTSNPN and SVGIG (reference sequence). The CDR3 sequence is 16 residues long. The V gene lost 2 bases and the J gene lost 4 bases, with 20 bases spanning the gap. CDR3 loop: CAWSFPAGQGGETQYF. The CDR3 DNA follows: TGTGCCTGGAGTTTTCCCGCCGGGCAGGGGGGAGAGACCCAGTACTTC.

The genes are TRBV5-1 and TRBJ2-2; D unresolved. This CDR3 comprises 13 residues. CDR1 is SGHRS and CDR2 is YFSETQ in the germline V gene. Trimming took 4 bases from V and 6 from J, leaving 10 bases between them. The CDR3 protein is CASSRVGSGELFF. The CDR3 nucleotides read TGCGCCAGCAGCCGGGTAGGGTCCGGGGAGCTGTTTTTT. The entire variable domain, with the rest obtained from reference TRBV5-1 and TRBJ2-2, is as follows: KAGVTQTPRYLIKTRGQQVTLSCSPISGHRSVSWYQQTPGQGLQFLFEYFSETQRNKGNFPGRFSGRQFSNSRSEMNVSTLELGDSALYLCASSRVGSGELFFGEGSRLTVL.

The J gene is TRBJ1-2, the V gene TRBV3-1 (or the pseudogene TRBV3-2); D is perhaps TRBD1 (5 bases). Trimming stripped 1 base from V and 7 bases from J, with 10 bases between. The CDR3 covers 13 residues. Germline V gene lookup returns CDR1 LGHDT and CDR2 YNNKEL (reference sequence). The chain's CDR3 is CASSQAGDFGYTF. DNA of the CDR3: TGTGCCAGCAGCCAAGCGGGGGACTTTGGCTACACCTTC.

J is TRBJ2-5 and V is TRBV18; 9 bases line up with TRBD1. The CDR3 has 14 amino acids. Trimming removed 4 bases from V and 5 bases from J; junction bases left unmatched: 5. Germline V lookup: CDR1 KGHSH, CDR2 LQKENI. The CDR3 sequence: CASSRGQGLETQYF. The CDR3 DNA reads TGTGCCAGCTCACGGGGACAGGGTTTGGAGACCCAGTACTTC.

The rearrangement uses TRBV6-6 and TRBJ2-2; weak D call: TRBD2 (5 bases). CDR3 length equals 16 residues. The germline gives CDR1 MNHNY, CDR2 SVGAGI (reference sequence). Trimming stripped 8 bases from V and 2 bases from J, with 18 bases between. The CDR3 sequence is CASESGKTPNTGELFF. The CDR3, as DNA: TGTGCCAGCGAAAGCGGAAAAACTCCTAACACCGGGGAGCTGTTTTTT.

A note on this clone: The same CDR3 also results from other DNA sequences found in this sample. The chain joins TRBV5-1 to TRBJ1-1, with 7 bases matching TRBD1. The CDR3 is 14 amino acids. V shed 0 bases, J shed 1 base, and the junction held 0 bases outside the gene matches. Germline CDR1 reads SGHRS; CDR2 reads YFSETQ. In DNA form, the CDR3 reads TGCGCCAGCAGCTTGGACAGGGGGAACACTGAAGCTTTCTTT. This encodes CASSLDRGNTEAFF.

The CDR3 DNA reads TGTGCCTGGACCCCGGGACAGTATAATTCACCCCTCCACTTT. The encoded protein is CAWTPGQYNSPLHF. The V call is TRBV30, the J call TRBJ1-6, with 7 bases that match TRBD1. V dropped 4 bases and J dropped 4; count of bases not matched to a gene: 4. This CDR3 has 14 residues. Germline loops: CDR1 GTSNPN, CDR2 SVGIG (reference sequence).

V is TRBV2 and J is TRBJ1-2; TRBD1 is a possible D gene (5 bases). V dropped 6 bases and J dropped 4 bases, with 9 bases sitting between them. This CDR3 has 12 residues. Germline CDR1 SNHLY, CDR2 FYNNEI. In nucleotides, the CDR3 is TGTGCCAGCAGGTTAGGGACCTATGGCTACACCTTC. Translation: CASRLGTYGYTF.